These T cell receptor beta chains were read from a single sample in a study of blood T cell repertoires in COVID-19. Repertoires were generated with immunoSEQ multiplex PCR, while TCRdb's copy carries only in-frame clones and drops some. The sample holds 56,000 or so clones; roughly nine tenths are singletons and the top ten take around 45%. The source material was peripheral blood. These receptors all stem from a woman aged 60-75 years with COVID-19, enrolled during active disease. Each CDR3 is given with its conserved first and last residue. The order of the fields is CDR3 protein, CDR3 DNA, V gene, D gene, clone size, CDR3 length, J gene. A D gene is named only where the DNA matches it firmly. A row's size may be missing; if present it is once, few, many or a size class.

cdr3_aa: CSAVDRGVLTF
cdr3_nt: TGCAGCGCGGTGGACAGGGGCGTCCTGACTTTC
v_call: TRBV29-1
d_call: TRBD1
clone_size: .
cdr3_length: 11
j_call: TRBJ2-6

cdr3_aa: CSVLQQYGYTF
cdr3_nt: TGCAGCGTTCTACAACAGTATGGCTACACCTTC
v_call: TRBV29-1
d_call: .
clone_size: few
cdr3_length: 11
j_call: TRBJ1-2

cdr3_aa: CASSRTSGTSGQYF
cdr3_nt: TGTGCCAGCAGCAGGACTAGCGGGACCTCCGGGCAGTACTTC
v_call: TRBV5-6
d_call: TRBD2
clone_size: .
cdr3_length: 14
j_call: TRBJ2-7

cdr3_aa: CAWKGGGPNTEAFF
cdr3_nt: TGTGCCTGGAAAGGGGGAGGGCCGAACACTGAAGCTTTCTTT
v_call: TRBV30
d_call: .
clone_size: .
cdr3_length: 14
j_call: TRBJ1-1

cdr3_aa: CASSPGLPNTEAFF
cdr3_nt: TGCGCCAGCAGCCCGGGACTTCCGAACACTGAAGCTTTCTTT
v_call: TRBV4-1
d_call: .
clone_size: .
cdr3_length: 14
j_call: TRBJ1-1

cdr3_aa: CSVLNRGAGYGYTF
cdr3_nt: TGCAGCGTACTAAACAGGGGCGCGGGGTATGGCTACACCTTC
v_call: TRBV29-1
d_call: TRBD1
clone_size: .
cdr3_length: 14
j_call: TRBJ1-2

cdr3_aa: CASSFPRRNTEAFF
cdr3_nt: TGTGCCAGCAGTTTCCCGAGGCGGAACACTGAAGCTTTCTTT
v_call: TRBV6-2/TRBV6-3
d_call: .
clone_size: .
cdr3_length: 14
j_call: TRBJ1-1

cdr3_aa: CASSRDRGRTEAFF
cdr3_nt: TGCGCCAGCAGTCGGGACAGGGGGAGGACTGAAGCTTTCTTT
v_call: TRBV5-1
d_call: TRBD1
clone_size: .
cdr3_length: 14
j_call: TRBJ1-1

cdr3_aa: CASSQDSSGSYNEQFF
cdr3_nt: TGCGCCAGCAGCCAAGATAGCAGTGGGTCCTACAATGAGCAGTTCTTC
v_call: TRBV4-1
d_call: .
clone_size: .
cdr3_length: 16
j_call: TRBJ2-1

cdr3_aa: CAWSRGGTEAFF
cdr3_nt: TGTGCCTGGAGCAGGGGTGGCACTGAAGCTTTCTTT
v_call: TRBV30
d_call: .
clone_size: .
cdr3_length: 12
j_call: TRBJ1-1

cdr3_aa: CASSSGMRTGEKLFF
cdr3_nt: TGTGCCAGCAGCTCCGGTATGAGAACAGGGGAAAAACTGTTTTTT
v_call: TRBV6-5
d_call: .
clone_size: few
cdr3_length: 15
j_call: TRBJ1-4

cdr3_aa: CASSFGALAGVPYEQYF
cdr3_nt: TGTGCCAGCAGTTTTGGGGCACTAGCGGGGGTACCCTACGAGCAGTACTTC
v_call: TRBV27
d_call: TRBD2
clone_size: .
cdr3_length: 17
j_call: TRBJ2-7

cdr3_aa: CASSVTSGGLTDTQYF
cdr3_nt: TGCGCCAGCAGCGTAACTAGCGGGGGGCTAACAGATACGCAGTATTTT
v_call: TRBV5-1
d_call: TRBD2
clone_size: .
cdr3_length: 16
j_call: TRBJ2-3

cdr3_aa: CASSTGSGGPDTGELFF
cdr3_nt: TGTGCCAGCAGCACCGGTTCGGGGGGGCCAGACACCGGGGAGCTGTTTTTT
v_call: TRBV11-2
d_call: TRBD2
clone_size: .
cdr3_length: 17
j_call: TRBJ2-2

cdr3_aa: CASSLGWTGVTEAFF
cdr3_nt: TGTGCCAGCAGCTTGGGGTGGACAGGGGTCACTGAAGCTTTCTTT
v_call: TRBV5-4
d_call: TRBD1
clone_size: few
cdr3_length: 15
j_call: TRBJ1-1

cdr3_aa: CASSLEYRGRAKNIQYF
cdr3_nt: TGTGCCAGCAGCTTAGAGTACAGGGGGCGAGCCAAAAACATTCAGTACTTC
v_call: TRBV11-3
d_call: TRBD1
clone_size: .
cdr3_length: 17
j_call: TRBJ2-4

cdr3_aa: CASNLVQREGQGQFF
cdr3_nt: TGTGCCAGCAACTTAGTACAGCGGGAGGGCCAAGGACAGTTCTTC
v_call: TRBV28
d_call: TRBD2
clone_size: .
cdr3_length: 15
j_call: TRBJ2-1

cdr3_aa: CASSLELNEKLFF
cdr3_nt: TGTGCCAGCAGCTTAGAGCTTAATGAAAAACTGTTTTTT
v_call: TRBV5-6
d_call: .
clone_size: .
cdr3_length: 13
j_call: TRBJ1-4

cdr3_aa: CASSHALAKSSYNEQFF
cdr3_nt: TGCGCCAGCAGCCATGCACTAGCGAAGAGCTCCTACAATGAGCAGTTCTTC
v_call: TRBV4-1
d_call: TRBD2
clone_size: .
cdr3_length: 17
j_call: TRBJ2-1

cdr3_aa: CASSLADIFANEKLFF
cdr3_nt: TGTGCCAGCAGCTTAGCTGACATCTTCGCTAATGAAAAACTGTTTTTT
v_call: TRBV7-8
d_call: .
clone_size: few
cdr3_length: 16
j_call: TRBJ1-4

cdr3_aa: CSVVWLAGPLGDTQYF
cdr3_nt: TGCAGCGTTGTGTGGCTAGCGGGACCGTTGGGAGATACGCAGTATTTT
v_call: TRBV29-1
d_call: TRBD2
clone_size: .
cdr3_length: 16
j_call: TRBJ2-3

cdr3_aa: CASSIAGFRAGELFF
cdr3_nt: TGTGCCAGTAGTATAGCAGGGTTTAGGGCCGGGGAGCTGTTTTTT
v_call: TRBV19
d_call: .
clone_size: .
cdr3_length: 15
j_call: TRBJ2-2

cdr3_aa: CASSLESGSLYNEQFF
cdr3_nt: TGTGCCAGCAGCTTGGAGAGCGGGAGTCTGTACAATGAGCAGTTCTTC
v_call: TRBV11-3
d_call: TRBD2
clone_size: .
cdr3_length: 16
j_call: TRBJ2-1

cdr3_aa: CASSIDRLPDEQYF
cdr3_nt: TGTGCCAGTAGCATCGACAGACTCCCTGACGAGCAGTACTTC
v_call: TRBV19
d_call: .
clone_size: .
cdr3_length: 14
j_call: TRBJ2-7

cdr3_aa: CASSPAANEKLFF
cdr3_nt: TGTGCCAGCAGCCCCGCGGCTAATGAAAAACTGTTTTTT
v_call: TRBV7-9
d_call: .
clone_size: once
cdr3_length: 13
j_call: TRBJ1-4

cdr3_aa: CASSLAEDDTQYF
cdr3_nt: TGTGCCAGCAGCTTAGCGGAGGACGATACGCAGTATTTT
v_call: TRBV7-2
d_call: .
clone_size: .
cdr3_length: 13
j_call: TRBJ2-3

cdr3_aa: CASSLGLAGPQGEQYF
cdr3_nt: TGTGCCAGCAGCTTAGGACTAGCGGGACCCCAGGGCGAGCAGTACTTC
v_call: TRBV7-2
d_call: TRBD2
clone_size: .
cdr3_length: 16
j_call: TRBJ2-7

cdr3_aa: CASSLRRTGSTSFYSPLHF
cdr3_nt: TGTGCCAGCAGCCTCCGTAGGACAGGGAGCACTTCGTTTTATTCACCCCTCCACTTT
v_call: TRBV28
d_call: TRBD1
clone_size: .
cdr3_length: 19
j_call: TRBJ1-6

cdr3_aa: CASSSAGSSYNSPLHF
cdr3_nt: TGCGCCAGCAGCTCGGCCGGGAGCTCCTATAATTCACCCCTCCACTTT
v_call: TRBV5-1
d_call: .
clone_size: .
cdr3_length: 16
j_call: TRBJ1-6

cdr3_aa: CASSLLAVRTEAFF
cdr3_nt: TGTGCCAGCAGTTTGTTGGCGGTGAGGACTGAAGCTTTCTTT
v_call: TRBV6-5
d_call: .
clone_size: few
cdr3_length: 14
j_call: TRBJ1-1

cdr3_aa: CASSAAGPTVGTEAFF
cdr3_nt: TGTGCCAGCAGCGCGGCGGGGCCCACGGTGGGCACTGAAGCTTTCTTT
v_call: TRBV2
d_call: .
clone_size: .
cdr3_length: 16
j_call: TRBJ1-1

cdr3_aa: CSATSGPSYEQYF
cdr3_nt: TGCAGCGCCACTAGCGGGCCCTCCTACGAGCAGTACTTC
v_call: TRBV29-1
d_call: TRBD2
clone_size: .
cdr3_length: 13
j_call: TRBJ2-7

cdr3_aa: CASSPGTGFNQPQHF
cdr3_nt: TGTGCCAGCAGTCCCGGGACAGGGTTCAATCAGCCCCAGCATTTT
v_call: TRBV6-2/TRBV6-3
d_call: TRBD1
clone_size: .
cdr3_length: 15
j_call: TRBJ1-5

cdr3_aa: CASSELEQGNQPQHF
cdr3_nt: TGCGCCAGCAGTGAGTTGGAACAGGGCAATCAGCCCCAGCATTTT
v_call: TRBV10-2
d_call: .
clone_size: .
cdr3_length: 15
j_call: TRBJ1-5

cdr3_aa: CASSLVGGRRGGENIQYF
cdr3_nt: TGTGCCAGCAGCTTAGTAGGCGGGAGGCGGGGCGGGGAAAACATTCAGTACTTC
v_call: TRBV7-2
d_call: TRBD2
clone_size: .
cdr3_length: 18
j_call: TRBJ2-4

cdr3_aa: CATSVGQTYNEQFF
cdr3_nt: TGTGCCACCAGTGTAGGACAGACCTACAATGAGCAGTTCTTC
v_call: TRBV24-1
d_call: .
clone_size: .
cdr3_length: 14
j_call: TRBJ2-1

cdr3_aa: CASSSTHGAPQGANTIYF
cdr3_nt: TGTGCCAGCAGTTCCACCCATGGCGCCCCACAGGGGGCAAACACCATATATTTT
v_call: TRBV27
d_call: TRBD1
clone_size: .
cdr3_length: 18
j_call: TRBJ1-3

cdr3_aa: CASSLGPGARTRANYGYTF
cdr3_nt: TGTGCCAGCAGCTTAGGCCCAGGGGCGAGAACGAGAGCTAACTATGGCTACACCTTC
v_call: TRBV11-2
d_call: .
clone_size: .
cdr3_length: 19
j_call: TRBJ1-2

cdr3_aa: CASSTVGRENTEAFF
cdr3_nt: TGTGCCAGTAGTACCGTTGGGCGTGAGAACACTGAAGCTTTCTTT
v_call: TRBV19
d_call: .
clone_size: once
cdr3_length: 15
j_call: TRBJ1-1

cdr3_aa: CASRRGTEAFF
cdr3_nt: TGTGCCAGCAGGAGGGGGACAGAAGCTTTCTTT
v_call: TRBV6-5
d_call: .
clone_size: .
cdr3_length: 11
j_call: TRBJ1-1

cdr3_aa: CASSEGDRGQNEQFF
cdr3_nt: TGTGCCAGCAGTGAAGGGGACAGGGGGCAAAATGAGCAGTTCTTC
v_call: TRBV2
d_call: TRBD1
clone_size: .
cdr3_length: 15
j_call: TRBJ2-1

cdr3_aa: CASSYSALGGNSPLHF
cdr3_nt: TGTGCCAGCAGTTACTCGGCGCTCGGGGGGAATTCACCCCTCCACTTT
v_call: TRBV6-5
d_call: .
clone_size: .
cdr3_length: 16
j_call: TRBJ1-6